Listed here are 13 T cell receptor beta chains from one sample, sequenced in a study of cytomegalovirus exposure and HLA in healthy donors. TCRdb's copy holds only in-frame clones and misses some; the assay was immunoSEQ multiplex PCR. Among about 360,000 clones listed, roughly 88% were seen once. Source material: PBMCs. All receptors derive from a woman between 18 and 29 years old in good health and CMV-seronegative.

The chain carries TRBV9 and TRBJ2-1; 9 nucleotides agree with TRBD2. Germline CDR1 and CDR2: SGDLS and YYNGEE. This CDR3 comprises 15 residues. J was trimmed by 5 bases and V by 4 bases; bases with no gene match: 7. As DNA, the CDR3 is TGTGCCAGCAGCTCGAGCGGGAGGTACAACAATGAGCAGTTCTTC. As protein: CASSSSGRYNNEQFF.

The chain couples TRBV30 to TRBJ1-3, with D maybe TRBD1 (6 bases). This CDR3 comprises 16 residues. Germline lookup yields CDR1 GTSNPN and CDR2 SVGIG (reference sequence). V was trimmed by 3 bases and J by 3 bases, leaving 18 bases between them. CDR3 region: CAWRGGMGGLGNTIYF. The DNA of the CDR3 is TGTGCCTGGAGGGGTGGCATGGGGGGGCTTGGAAACACCATATATTTT.

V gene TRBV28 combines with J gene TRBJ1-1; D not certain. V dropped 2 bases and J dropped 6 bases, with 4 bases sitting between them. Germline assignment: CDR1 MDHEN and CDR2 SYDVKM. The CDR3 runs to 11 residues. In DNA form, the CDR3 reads TGTGCCAGCAGTTTAAAGCCTGAAGCTTTCTTT. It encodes CASSLKPEAFF.

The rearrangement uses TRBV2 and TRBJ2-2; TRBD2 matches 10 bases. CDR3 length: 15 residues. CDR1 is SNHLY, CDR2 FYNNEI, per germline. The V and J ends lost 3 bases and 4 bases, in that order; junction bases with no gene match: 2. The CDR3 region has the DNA TGTGCCAGCAGTGACAGCGGGAGGGGCACCGGGGAGCTGTTTTTT. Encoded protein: CASSDSGRGTGELFF.

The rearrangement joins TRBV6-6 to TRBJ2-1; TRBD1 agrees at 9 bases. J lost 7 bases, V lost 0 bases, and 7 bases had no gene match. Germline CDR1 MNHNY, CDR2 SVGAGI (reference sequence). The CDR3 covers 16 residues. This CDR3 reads CASSYSQQGADNEQFF. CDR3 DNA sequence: TGTGCCAGCAGTTACTCGCAACAGGGGGCGGATAATGAGCAGTTCTTC.

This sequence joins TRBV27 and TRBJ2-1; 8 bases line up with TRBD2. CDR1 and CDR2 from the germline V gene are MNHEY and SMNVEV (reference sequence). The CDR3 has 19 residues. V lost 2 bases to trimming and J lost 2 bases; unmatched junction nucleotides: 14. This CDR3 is CASSLSPRVERETYNEQFF. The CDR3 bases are TGTGCCAGCAGTTTAAGCCCGAGAGTCGAGCGGGAGACCTACAATGAGCAGTTCTTC.

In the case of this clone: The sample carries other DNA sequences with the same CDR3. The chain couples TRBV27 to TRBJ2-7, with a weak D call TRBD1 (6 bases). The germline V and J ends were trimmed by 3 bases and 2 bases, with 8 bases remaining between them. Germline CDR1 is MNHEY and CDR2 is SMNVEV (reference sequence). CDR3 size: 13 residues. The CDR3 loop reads CASSLRGTYEQYF. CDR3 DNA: TGTGCCAGCAGTTTGAGGGGGACCTACGAGCAGTACTTC.

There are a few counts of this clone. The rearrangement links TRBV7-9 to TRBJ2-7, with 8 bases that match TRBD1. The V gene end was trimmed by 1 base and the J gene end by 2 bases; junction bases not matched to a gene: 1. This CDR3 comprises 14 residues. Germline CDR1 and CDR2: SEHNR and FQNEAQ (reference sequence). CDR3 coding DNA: TGTGCCAGCAGCTTAGGGGGACAGGCCTACGAGCAGTACTTC. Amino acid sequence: CASSLGGQAYEQYF. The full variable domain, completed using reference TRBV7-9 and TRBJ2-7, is DTGVSQNPRHKITKRGQNVTFRCDPISEHNRLYWYRQTLGQGPEFLTYFQNEAQLEKSRLLSDRFSAERPKGSFSTLEIQRTEQGDSAMYLCASSLGGQAYEQYFGPGTRLTVT.

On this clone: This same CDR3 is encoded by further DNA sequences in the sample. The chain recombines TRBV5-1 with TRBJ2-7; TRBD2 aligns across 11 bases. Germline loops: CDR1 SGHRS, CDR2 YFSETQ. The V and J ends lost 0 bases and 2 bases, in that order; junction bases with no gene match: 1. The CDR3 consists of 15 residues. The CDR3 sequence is CASSLGLAGTYEQYF. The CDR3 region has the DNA TGCGCCAGCAGCTTGGGACTAGCGGGAACCTACGAGCAGTACTTC.

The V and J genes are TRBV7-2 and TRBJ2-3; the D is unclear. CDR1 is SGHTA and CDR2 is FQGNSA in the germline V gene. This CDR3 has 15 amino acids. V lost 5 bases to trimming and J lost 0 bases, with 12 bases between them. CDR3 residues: CASSPISSSTDTQYF. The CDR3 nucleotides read TGTGCCAGCAGCCCTATTAGCTCTAGCACAGATACGCAGTATTTT. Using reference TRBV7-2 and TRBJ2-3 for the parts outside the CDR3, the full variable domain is GAGVSQSPSNKVTEKGKDVELRCDPISGHTALYWYRQSLGQGLEFLIYFQGNSAPDKSGLPSDRFSAERTGGSVSTLTIQRTQQEDSAVYLCASSPISSSTDTQYFGPGTRLTVL.

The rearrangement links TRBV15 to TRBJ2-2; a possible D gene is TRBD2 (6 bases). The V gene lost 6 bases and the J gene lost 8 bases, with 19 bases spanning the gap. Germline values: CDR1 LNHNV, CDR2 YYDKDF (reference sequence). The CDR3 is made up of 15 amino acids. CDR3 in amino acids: CATRSRTNIAGELFF. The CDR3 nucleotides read TGTGCCACCAGATCCCGGACTAATATCGCGGGGGAGCTGTTTTTT.

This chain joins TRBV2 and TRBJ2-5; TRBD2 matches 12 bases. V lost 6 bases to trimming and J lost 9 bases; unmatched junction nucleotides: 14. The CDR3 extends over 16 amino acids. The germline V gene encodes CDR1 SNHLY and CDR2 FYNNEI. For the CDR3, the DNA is TGTGCCAGCAGCACCGCGGGGACTAGCGGGTCCGGGGCCCAGTACTTC. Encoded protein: CASSTAGTSGSGAQYF. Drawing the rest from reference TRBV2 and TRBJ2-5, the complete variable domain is EPEVTQTPSHQVTQMGQEVILRCVPISNHLYFYWYRQILGQKVEFLVSFYNNEISEKSEIFDDQFSVERPDGSNFTLKIRSTKLEDSAMYFCASSTAGTSGSGAQYFGPGTRLLVL.

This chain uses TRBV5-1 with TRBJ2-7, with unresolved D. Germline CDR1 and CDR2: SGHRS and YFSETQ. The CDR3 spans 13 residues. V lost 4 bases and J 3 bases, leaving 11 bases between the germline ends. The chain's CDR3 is CASSGYQDYEQYF. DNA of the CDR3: TGCGCCAGCAGCGGCTACCAGGACTACGAGCAGTACTTC.